The 24 T cell receptor beta chains listed next were all sequenced from one sample in a study of shared clonotypes between healthy human individuals. Clones were read by immunoSEQ multiplex PCR, and TCRdb kept only the in-frame ones, dropping some. This table holds about 2.3 million clones, 92% found once. The sample comprised naive CD4+ T cells from PBMCs. Subset given: CD45RA+ positively selected. The receptors were gathered from a man younger than 35 in good health. Some clones in this sample may be carry-over from other donors' samples.

This rearrangement joins TRBV7-2 to TRBJ2-7; weak D call: TRBD1 (6 bases). Per germline, CDR1 SGHTA and CDR2 FQGNSA. V was shortened by 2 bases and J by 0 bases, with 17 bases between the two germline ends. The CDR3 is made up of 17 amino acids. CDR3: CASSLRSGQTTSYEQYF. In nucleotides, the CDR3 is TGTGCCAGCAGCTTACGAAGCGGACAGACCACCTCCTACGAGCAGTACTTC.

The rearrangement joins TRBV9 to TRBJ2-2; D is unclear. V was clipped by 3 bases and J by 4 bases, with 10 bases between them. From germline, CDR1 is SGDLS and CDR2 YYNGEE. The CDR3 is 14 residues long. As DNA, the CDR3 is TGTGCCAGCAGCGAACCCCCCGGCACCGGGGAGCTGTTTTTT. Encoded protein: CASSEPPGTGELFF.

The chain carries TRBV4-3 and TRBJ1-3, with a tentative D call TRBD1 (6 bases). Germline CDR1 reads LGHNA; CDR2 reads YSLEER. The V gene lost 4 bases and the J gene lost 7 bases, with 14 bases spanning the gap. The CDR3 is 14 amino acids. In DNA, the CDR3 is TGCGCCAGCAGCCTTAGGGGGGGCTCGAACACCATATATTTT. It yields the protein CASSLRGGSNTIYF.

This chain links TRBV7-8 with TRBJ2-5; a weak D match, TRBD1 (5 bases). In germline, CDR1 is SGHVS, CDR2 FQNEAQ. Trimming stripped 2 bases from V and 4 bases from J, with 17 bases between. The CDR3 covers 16 residues. CDR3 bases: TGTGCCAGCAGCTTAATGACAGTAGGCCCCGGAGAGACCCAGTACTTC. The encoded protein is CASSLMTVGPGETQYF. The full variable domain, completed using reference TRBV7-8 and TRBJ2-5, is GAGVSQSPRYKVAKRGQDVALRCDPISGHVSLFWYQQALGQGPEFLTYFQNEAQLDKSGLPSDRFFAERPEGSVSTLKIQRTQQEDSAVYLCASSLMTVGPGETQYFGPGTRLLVL.

This sequence joins TRBV7-2 and TRBJ1-2; 8 bases align to TRBD1. This CDR3 contains 17 residues. V was pared by 5 bases and J by 3 bases, with 14 bases of the junction left unmatched. Germline CDR1 SGHTA, CDR2 FQGNSA. The chain's CDR3 is CASSAGRTGRGYYGYTF. CDR3 DNA: TGTGCCAGCAGCGCCGGAAGGACAGGGCGGGGATACTATGGCTACACCTTC.

The genes are TRBV10-3 and TRBJ2-1, with 8 bases fitting TRBD2. This CDR3 has 18 residues. Per germline, CDR1 ENHRY and CDR2 SYGVKD. Trimming removed 0 bases from V and 7 bases from J; junction bases left unmatched: 14. The CDR3 region is CAISESSGLAGLPNEQFF. The DNA of the CDR3 is TGTGCCATCAGTGAGTCGAGCGGGCTAGCGGGCTTACCGAATGAGCAGTTCTTC.

The chain carries TRBV18 and TRBJ2-7; 8 nucleotides line up with TRBD2. The CDR3 runs 16 residues. Unmatched junction bases numbered 7, after V lost 1 base and J lost 2 bases. Germline-derived CDR1 and CDR2 are KGHSH and LQKENI. Here the CDR3 DNA reads TGTGCCAGCTCACCACTAAGCGGGAGTTTGGCCTACGAGCAGTACTTC. Protein: CASSPLSGSLAYEQYF.

This clone was counted a single time. This rearrangement joins TRBV2 to TRBJ1-2; D is uncertain. Looked up from germline, CDR1 is SNHLY and CDR2 is FYNNEI. The V end lost 10 bases, the J end lost 8 bases, and 14 bases lay between the germline ends. This CDR3 spans 11 amino acids. This CDR3 is CAILAFDGYTF. CDR3 in DNA: TGTGCCATCCTGGCTTTTGACGGCTACACCTTC. The full variable domain, its missing parts supplied by reference TRBV2 and TRBJ1-2, is EPEVTQTPSHQVTQMGQEVILRCVPISNHLYFYWYRQILGQKVEFLVSFYNNEISEKSEIFDDQFSVERPDGSNFTLKIRSTKLEDSAMYFCAILAFDGYTFGSGTRLTVV.

The chain has TRBV28 and TRBJ2-5, with 7 bases lining up with TRBD1. The CDR3 sequence is 15 residues long. Germline V CDR1 and CDR2: MDHEN, SYDVKM. J gave up 4 bases and V 4 bases, and 9 bases lay outside the gene matches. CDR3 coding DNA: TGTGCCAGCAGTTCGGCACAGGGGTTCGCAGAGACCCAGTACTTC. Residues: CASSSAQGFAETQYF.

The genes are TRBV27 and TRBJ2-2; D perhaps matches TRBD2 (6 bases). With 5 bases removed from V and 5 bases from J, the gap between germline ends came to 9 bases. The CDR3 is made up of 13 amino acids. Germline-derived CDR1 and CDR2 are MNHEY and SMNVEV (reference sequence). In DNA, the CDR3 is TGTGCCAGCAGTAGACGGGGGACCGGGGAGCTGTTTTTT. Its translation: CASSRRGTGELFF.

The chain recombines TRBV5-1 with TRBJ2-3; no reliable D call. CDR3 length equals 13 residues. Trimming cost V 0 bases and J 4 bases, with 6 bases left between them. Germline V gene sequence: CDR1 SGHRS, CDR2 YFSETQ. The CDR3 region is CASSLGSPDTQYF. In nucleotides, the CDR3 is TGCGCCAGCAGCTTGGGGAGCCCAGATACGCAGTATTTT.

V is TRBV28 and J is TRBJ1-1; TRBD1 might be the D (6 bases). Germline CDR1 is MDHEN and CDR2 is SYDVKM. This CDR3 is 16 amino acids long. V shed 2 bases and J shed 4 bases, with 17 bases lying between them. CDR3 region: CASSLNPGARGTEAFF. The DNA of the CDR3 is TGTGCCAGCAGTTTAAACCCGGGGGCGCGAGGCACTGAAGCTTTCTTT.

The CDR3 is CASSGRAENYNEQFF. In DNA form, the CDR3 reads TGTGCCAGCAGCGGAAGAGCGGAGAACTACAATGAGCAGTTCTTC. V and J are TRBV7-3 and TRBJ2-1, with a tentative D call TRBD2 (5 bases). Trimming shortened V by 5 bases and J by 3 bases, and 14 bases separated the two germline ends. This CDR3 is 15 amino acids long. Germline-derived CDR1 and CDR2 are SGHTA and FQGTGA.

The chain has TRBV5-1 and TRBJ1-1, with 7 bases matching TRBD1. The germline CDR1 and CDR2 sequences are SGHRS and YFSETQ. The V gene end was trimmed by 3 bases and the J gene end by 4 bases; junction bases not matched to a gene: 12. The CDR3 spans 16 residues. CDR3 sequence: CASSSPGGQQPTEAFF. In DNA, the CDR3 is TGCGCCAGCAGCTCCCCAGGGGGACAGCAACCCACTGAAGCTTTCTTT.

CDR3 DNA: TGTGCCAGCAGTTACAGGTGGCAGGCTGACCAGCCCCAGCATTTT. This codes for CASSYRWQADQPQHF. This chain connects TRBV6-5 to TRBJ1-5; no clear D gene. This CDR3 comprises 15 residues. Germline V CDR1 and CDR2: MNHEY, SVGAGI. The ends were cut back, 2 bases at V and 7 bases at J, with 15 bases in the middle.

The chain uses TRBV6-1 and TRBJ2-7, with 7 bases matching TRBD2. Germline V gene sequence: CDR1 MNHNS, CDR2 SASEGT. The CDR3 is 15 amino acids. Trimming at V came to 4 bases and at J to 2 bases, leaving 8 bases not matched to a gene. This CDR3 is CASSVHRDYPYEQYF. The CDR3, as DNA: TGTGCCAGCAGTGTACATCGGGACTACCCCTACGAGCAGTACTTC.

The chain joins TRBV7-3 to TRBJ1-3, with no clear D. Germline loops: CDR1 SGHTA, CDR2 FQGTGA. Trimming removed 5 bases from V and 4 bases from J, with 12 bases in between. This CDR3 comprises 14 residues. Here the CDR3 reads CASSPMGGGNTIYF. In nucleotides, the CDR3 is TGTGCCAGCAGCCCAATGGGCGGAGGAAACACCATATATTTT.

The gene calls are TRBV11-2 and TRBJ2-7; D is possibly TRBD1 or TRBD2 (5 bases each). The CDR3 totals 15 residues. Trimming cost V 1 base and J 2 bases, with 12 bases left between them. The V gene's germline CDR1 is SGHAT and CDR2 FQNNGV. Here the CDR3 reads CASSLGGSTTYEQYF. The CDR3 DNA is TGTGCCAGCAGCTTAGGGGGGAGTACCACCTACGAGCAGTACTTC. Combining the CDR3 with reference TRBV11-2 and TRBJ2-7 gives the whole variable domain EAGVAQSPRYKIIEKRQSVAFWCNPISGHATLYWYQQILGQGPKLLIQFQNNGVVDDSQLPKDRFSAERLKGVDSTLKIQPAKLEDSAVYLCASSLGGSTTYEQYFGPGTRLTVT.

The V and J genes are TRBV20-1 and TRBJ2-5; D is possibly TRBD2 (5 bases). Trimming removed 3 bases at V and 7 bases at J, with 9 bases between. Germline CDR1 and CDR2: DFQATT and SNEGSKA (reference sequence). CDR3 length: 11 residues. CDR3 loop: CSASGLGTQYF. The CDR3 DNA follows: TGCAGTGCTAGCGGACTGGGGACCCAGTACTTC.

The genes are TRBV28 and TRBJ2-7, with D unresolved. Deletions cut 3 bases from V and 0 bases from J, with 9 bases between. The CDR3 is 14 residues long. CDR1 is MDHEN and CDR2 is SYDVKM in the germline V gene. The CDR3 protein is CASSFRRSSYEQYF. The CDR3 region has the DNA TGTGCCAGCAGTTTTCGGCGGAGCTCCTACGAGCAGTACTTC.

The chain recombines TRBV2 with TRBJ2-7, with D unresolved. CDR1 is SNHLY, CDR2 FYNNEI, per germline. Trimming took off 8 bases at V and 1 base at J, with 15 bases between the two ends. This CDR3 spans 14 amino acids. The CDR3 reads CASRYRDLSYEQYF. CDR3 nucleotide sequence: TGTGCCAGCCGATATCGCGACCTTTCCTACGAGCAGTACTTC.

The V call is TRBV5-1, the J call TRBJ2-7, with D possibly being TRBD2 (5 bases). Per the germline V gene, CDR1 is SGHRS and CDR2 is YFSETQ. The CDR3 extends over 15 amino acids. The germline V and J ends were trimmed by 1 base and 7 bases, with 18 bases remaining between them. The CDR3 DNA is TGCGCCAGCAGCTTGTATGGGGTTGCTCGCGGGGAGCAGTACTTC. Translation: CASSLYGVARGEQYF.

The chain links TRBV10-3 to TRBJ2-1; no clear D. The CDR3 extends over 13 amino acids. V was clipped by 2 bases and J by 6 bases, with 8 bases between them. Germline CDR1 and CDR2: ENHRY and SYGVKD. The CDR3 bases are TGTGCCATCAGTGAGATCTTAGGCAATGAGCAGTTCTTC. As protein: CAISEILGNEQFF.

This chain connects TRBV7-2 to TRBJ2-5; D not resolved. CDR1 SGHTA and CDR2 FQGNSA come from the germline V gene. The CDR3 runs to 15 residues. V lost 5 bases and J lost 4, with 17 bases in between. The CDR3, as DNA: TGTGCCAGCAGCCCCTTGCGACTTCTGGGAGAGACCCAGTACTTC. Its translation: CASSPLRLLGETQYF.